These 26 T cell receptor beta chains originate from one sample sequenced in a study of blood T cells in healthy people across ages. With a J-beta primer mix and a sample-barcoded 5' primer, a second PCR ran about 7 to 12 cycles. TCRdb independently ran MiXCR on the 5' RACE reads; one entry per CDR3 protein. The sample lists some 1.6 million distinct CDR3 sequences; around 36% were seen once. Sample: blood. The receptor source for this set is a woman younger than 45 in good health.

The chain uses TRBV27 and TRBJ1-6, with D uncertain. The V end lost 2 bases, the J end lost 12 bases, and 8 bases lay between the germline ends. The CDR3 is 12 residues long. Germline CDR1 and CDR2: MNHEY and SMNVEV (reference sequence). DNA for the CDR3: TGTGCCAGCAGTTTAGCTGGGAGACCCCTCCACTTT. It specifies CASSLAGRPLHF.

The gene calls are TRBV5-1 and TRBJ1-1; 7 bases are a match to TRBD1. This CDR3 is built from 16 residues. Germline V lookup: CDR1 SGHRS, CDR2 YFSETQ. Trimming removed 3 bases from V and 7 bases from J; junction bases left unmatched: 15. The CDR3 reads CASSSGSGTEPHEAFF. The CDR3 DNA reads TGCGCCAGCAGCTCGGGCTCCGGGACAGAGCCTCATGAAGCTTTCTTT. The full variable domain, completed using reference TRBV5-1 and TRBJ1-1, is KAGVTQTPRYLIKTRGQQVTLSCSPISGHRSVSWYQQTPGQGLQFLFEYFSETQRNKGNFPGRFSGRQFSNSRSEMNVSTLELGDSALYLCASSSGSGTEPHEAFFGQGTRLTVV.

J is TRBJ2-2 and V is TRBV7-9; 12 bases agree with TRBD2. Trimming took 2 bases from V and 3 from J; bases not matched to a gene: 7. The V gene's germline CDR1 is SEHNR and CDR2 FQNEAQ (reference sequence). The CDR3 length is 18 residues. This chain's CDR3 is CASSLTASGRAYTGELFF. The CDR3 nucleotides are TGTGCCAGCAGCTTAACCGCTAGCGGGAGGGCCTACACCGGGGAGCTGTTTTTT.

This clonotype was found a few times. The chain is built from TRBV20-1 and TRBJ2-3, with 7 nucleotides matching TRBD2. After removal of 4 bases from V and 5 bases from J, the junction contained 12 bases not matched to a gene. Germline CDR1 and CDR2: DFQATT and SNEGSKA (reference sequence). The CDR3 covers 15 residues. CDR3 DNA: TGCAGTGCTACCCACGGGACTATGAAAGAAGATACGCAGTATTTT. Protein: CSATHGTMKEDTQYF.

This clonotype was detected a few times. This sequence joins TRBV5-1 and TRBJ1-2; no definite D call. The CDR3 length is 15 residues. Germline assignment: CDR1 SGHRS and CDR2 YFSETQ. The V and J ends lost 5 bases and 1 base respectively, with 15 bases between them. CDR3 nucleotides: TGCGCCAGCAGGATGGGAACAGCCGTTAACTATGGCTACACCTTC. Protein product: CASRMGTAVNYGYTF. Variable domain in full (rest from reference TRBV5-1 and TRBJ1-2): KAGVTQTPRYLIKTRGQQVTLSCSPISGHRSVSWYQQTPGQGLQFLFEYFSETQRNKGNFPGRFSGRQFSNSRSEMNVSTLELGDSALYLCASRMGTAVNYGYTFGSGTRLTVV.

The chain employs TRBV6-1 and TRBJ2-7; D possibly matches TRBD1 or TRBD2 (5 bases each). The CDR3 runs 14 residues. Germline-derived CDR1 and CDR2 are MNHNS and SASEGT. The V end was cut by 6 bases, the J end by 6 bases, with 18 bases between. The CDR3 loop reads CASRPRDRIPEQYF. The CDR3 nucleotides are TGTGCCAGCAGGCCAAGGGACCGAATACCCGAGCAGTACTTC.

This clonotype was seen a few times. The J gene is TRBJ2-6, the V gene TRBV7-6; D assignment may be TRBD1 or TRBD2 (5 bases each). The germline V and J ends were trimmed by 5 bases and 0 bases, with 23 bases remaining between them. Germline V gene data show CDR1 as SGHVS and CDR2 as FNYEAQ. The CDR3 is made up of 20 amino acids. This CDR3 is CASSPSWLQKGSSGANVLTF. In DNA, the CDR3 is TGTGCCAGCAGCCCCTCTTGGCTACAGAAGGGGAGCTCTGGGGCCAACGTCCTGACTTTC.

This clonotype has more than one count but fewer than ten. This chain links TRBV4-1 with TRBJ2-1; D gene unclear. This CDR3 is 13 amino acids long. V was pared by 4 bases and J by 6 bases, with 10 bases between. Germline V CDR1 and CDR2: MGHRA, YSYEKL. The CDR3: CASSRSSSNEQFF. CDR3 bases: TGCGCCAGCAGCCGGTCTTCTAGCAATGAGCAGTTCTTC.

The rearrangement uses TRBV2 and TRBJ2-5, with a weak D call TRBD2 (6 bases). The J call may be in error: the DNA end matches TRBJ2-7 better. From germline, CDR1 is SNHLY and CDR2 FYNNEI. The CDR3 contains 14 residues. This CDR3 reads CASSVGGGVYEQYF. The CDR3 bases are TGTGCCAGCAGTGTGGGGGGAGGCGTCTACGAGCAGTACTTC.

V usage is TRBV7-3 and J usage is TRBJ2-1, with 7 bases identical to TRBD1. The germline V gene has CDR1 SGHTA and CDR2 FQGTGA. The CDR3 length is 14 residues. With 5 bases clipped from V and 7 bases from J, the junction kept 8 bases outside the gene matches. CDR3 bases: TGTGCCAGCAGCCCAGGGGGTGTAGTGAATGAGCAGTTCTTC. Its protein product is CASSPGGVVNEQFF.

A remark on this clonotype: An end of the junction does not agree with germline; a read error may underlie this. The CDR3 loop is CASSSSGGQEAQYF. CDR3 DNA sequence: TGTGCCAGCAGTTCGTCAGGGGGCCAAGAGGCCCAGTACTTC. The V call is TRBV27, the J call TRBJ2-5, with TRBD1 identical over 8 bases. The CDR3 length is 14 residues. In germline, CDR1 is MNHEY, CDR2 SMNVEV (reference sequence).

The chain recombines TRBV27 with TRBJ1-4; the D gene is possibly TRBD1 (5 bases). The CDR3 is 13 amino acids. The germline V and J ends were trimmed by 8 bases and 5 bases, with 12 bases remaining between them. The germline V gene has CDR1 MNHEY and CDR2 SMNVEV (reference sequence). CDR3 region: CASGGGVNEKLFF. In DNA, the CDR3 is TGTGCCAGCGGGGGAGGGGTGAATGAAAAACTGTTTTTT. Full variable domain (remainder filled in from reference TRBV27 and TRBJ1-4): EAQVTQNPRYLITVTGKKLTVTCSQNMNHEYMSWYRQDPGLGLRQIYYSMNVEVTDKGDVPEGYKVSRKEKRNFPLILESPSPNQTSLYFCASGGGVNEKLFFGSGTQLSVL.

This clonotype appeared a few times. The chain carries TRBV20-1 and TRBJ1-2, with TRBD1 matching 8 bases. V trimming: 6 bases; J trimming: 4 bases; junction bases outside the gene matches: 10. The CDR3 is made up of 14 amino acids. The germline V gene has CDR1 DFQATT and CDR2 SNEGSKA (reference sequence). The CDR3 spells CSARAGGVGYGYTF. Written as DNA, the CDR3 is TGCAGTGCGCGCGCAGGGGGCGTCGGCTATGGCTACACCTTC.

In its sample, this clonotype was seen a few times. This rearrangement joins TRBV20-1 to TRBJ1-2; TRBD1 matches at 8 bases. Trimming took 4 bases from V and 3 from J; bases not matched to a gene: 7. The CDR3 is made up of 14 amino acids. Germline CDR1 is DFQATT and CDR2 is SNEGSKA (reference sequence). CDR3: CSAKPETGDYGYTF. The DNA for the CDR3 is TGCAGTGCTAAACCCGAGACAGGGGACTATGGCTACACCTTC.

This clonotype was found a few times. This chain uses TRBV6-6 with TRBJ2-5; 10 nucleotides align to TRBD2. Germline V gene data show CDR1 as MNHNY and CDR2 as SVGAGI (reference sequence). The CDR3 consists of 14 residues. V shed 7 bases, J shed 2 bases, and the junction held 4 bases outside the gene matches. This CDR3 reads CASTRSGGQETQYF. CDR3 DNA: TGTGCCAGCACCCGTAGCGGGGGGCAAGAGACCCAGTACTTC.

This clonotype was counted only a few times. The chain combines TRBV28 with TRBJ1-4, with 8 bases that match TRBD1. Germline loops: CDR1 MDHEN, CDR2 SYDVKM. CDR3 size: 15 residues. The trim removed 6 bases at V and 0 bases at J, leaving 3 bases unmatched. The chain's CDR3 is CASSSGGSTNEKLFF. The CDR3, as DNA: TGTGCCAGCAGCTCAGGGGGCTCAACTAATGAAAAACTGTTTTTT.

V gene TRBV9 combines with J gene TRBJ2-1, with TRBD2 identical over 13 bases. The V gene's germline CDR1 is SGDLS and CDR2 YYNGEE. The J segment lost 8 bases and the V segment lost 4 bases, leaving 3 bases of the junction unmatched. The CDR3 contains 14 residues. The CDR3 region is CASSNGLAGDEQFF. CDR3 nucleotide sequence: TGTGCCAGCAGCAACGGACTAGCGGGGGATGAGCAGTTCTTC.

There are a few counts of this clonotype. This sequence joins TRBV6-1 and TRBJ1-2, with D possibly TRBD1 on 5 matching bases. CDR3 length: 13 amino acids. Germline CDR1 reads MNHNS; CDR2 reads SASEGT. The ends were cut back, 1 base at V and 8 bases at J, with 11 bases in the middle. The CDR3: CASSEEGVRGYTF. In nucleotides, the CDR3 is TGTGCCAGCAGTGAAGAAGGGGTACGGGGCTACACCTTC.

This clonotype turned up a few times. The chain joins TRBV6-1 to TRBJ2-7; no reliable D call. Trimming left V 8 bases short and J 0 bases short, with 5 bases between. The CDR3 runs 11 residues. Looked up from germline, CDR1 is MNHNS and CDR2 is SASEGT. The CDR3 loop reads CASVFSYEQYF. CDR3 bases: TGTGCCAGCGTCTTCTCCTACGAGCAGTACTTC.

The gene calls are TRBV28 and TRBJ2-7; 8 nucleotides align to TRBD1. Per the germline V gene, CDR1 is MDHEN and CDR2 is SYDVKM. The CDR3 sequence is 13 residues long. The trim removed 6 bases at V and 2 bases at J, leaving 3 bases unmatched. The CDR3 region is CASRDRVTYEQYF. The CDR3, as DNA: TGTGCCAGCAGGGACAGGGTTACCTACGAGCAGTACTTC.

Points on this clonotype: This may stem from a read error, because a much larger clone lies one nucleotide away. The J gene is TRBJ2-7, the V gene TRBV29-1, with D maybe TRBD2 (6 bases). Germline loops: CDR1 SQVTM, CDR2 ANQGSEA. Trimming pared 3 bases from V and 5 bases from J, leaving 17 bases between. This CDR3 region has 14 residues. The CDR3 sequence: CSVDGGTGSHEQYF. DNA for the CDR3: TGCAGCGTTGATGGGGGGACGGGATCCCACGAGCAGTACTTC.

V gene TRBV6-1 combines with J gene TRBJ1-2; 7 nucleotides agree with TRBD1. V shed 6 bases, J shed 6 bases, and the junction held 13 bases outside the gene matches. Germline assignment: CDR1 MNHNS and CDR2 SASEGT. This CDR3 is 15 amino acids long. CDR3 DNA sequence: TGTGCCAGCAGGAACTTCAAGACAGGGCTCGATGGCTACACCTTC. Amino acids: CASRNFKTGLDGYTF.

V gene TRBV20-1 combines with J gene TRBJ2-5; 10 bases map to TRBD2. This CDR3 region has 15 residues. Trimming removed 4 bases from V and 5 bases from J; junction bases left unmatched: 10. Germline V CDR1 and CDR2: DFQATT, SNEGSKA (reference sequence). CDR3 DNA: TGCAGTGCTACCGGAGCGGGGGGGCCGCCGGAGACCCAGTACTTC. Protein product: CSATGAGGPPETQYF.

The CDR3 nucleotides are TGTGCCTGGAGTAAGCCAGGACTAGCGGGAGGGAGAGAGACCCAGTACTTC. Translating gives CAWSKPGLAGGRETQYF. This chain links TRBV30 with TRBJ2-5; 15 positions match TRBD2. CDR3 length: 17 amino acids. Germline assignment: CDR1 GTSNPN and CDR2 SVGIG (reference sequence). J gave up 4 bases and V 2 bases, and 8 bases lay outside the gene matches.

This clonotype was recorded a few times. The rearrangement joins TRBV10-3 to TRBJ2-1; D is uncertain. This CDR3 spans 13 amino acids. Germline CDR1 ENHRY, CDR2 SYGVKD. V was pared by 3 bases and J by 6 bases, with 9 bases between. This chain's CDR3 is CAISEGEVNEQFF. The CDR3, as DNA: TGTGCCATCAGTGAAGGAGAGGTCAATGAGCAGTTCTTC.

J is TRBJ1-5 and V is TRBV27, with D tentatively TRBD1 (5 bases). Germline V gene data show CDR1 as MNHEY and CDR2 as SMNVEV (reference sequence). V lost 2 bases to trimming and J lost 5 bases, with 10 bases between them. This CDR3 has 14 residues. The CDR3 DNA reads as TGTGCCAGCAGTTTAGGGGGGTGGGATCAGCCCCAGCATTTT. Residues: CASSLGGWDQPQHF.